These 13 T cell receptor beta chains were sequenced from one sample in a study of T cell clones after liver transplantation. Using immunoSEQ multiplex PCR, the repertoire was profiled, and TCRdb retains in-frame clones only, with some absent. The table lists roughly 53,000 clones, roughly three quarters of them singletons. Here the sequenced sample was CD4+ T cells from blood, taken at the 22-month timepoint. Every receptor here comes from a human patient who received a liver transplant. Some T cells may be provided by the graft donor.

The chain joins TRBV5-1 to TRBJ2-3; D not certain. V gave up 4 bases and J gave up 2 bases, with 5 bases separating them. The germline V gene encodes CDR1 SGHRS and CDR2 YFSETQ. CDR3 length: 12 residues. The CDR3 loop is CASSPHTDTQYF. The CDR3 DNA reads TGCGCCAGCAGCCCCCACACAGATACGCAGTATTTT.

This chain links TRBV27 with TRBJ1-4, with 9 nucleotides matching TRBD1. The ends lost 9 bases at V and 8 bases at J; junction bases unmatched: 4. The germline gives CDR1 MNHEY, CDR2 SMNVEV (reference sequence). This CDR3 has 12 amino acids. DNA of the CDR3: TGTGCCAGGTACAGGGGGCTCGAAAAACTGTTTTTT. Its translation: CARYRGLEKLFF.

This clone has a handful of counts. The chain has TRBV7-9 and TRBJ1-4; 10 bases are shared with TRBD1. Germline V lookup: CDR1 SEHNR, CDR2 FQNEAQ (reference sequence). V shed 4 bases and J 7 bases; nucleotides not matched to a gene: 3. This CDR3 is built from 14 residues. Here the CDR3 DNA reads TGTGCCAGCAGCTCGGGACAGGGGTTTGAAAAACTGTTTTTT. This sequence encodes CASSSGQGFEKLFF.

CDR3 nucleotide sequence: TGTGCCAGCAGTTACTCAGAAGGGGTTGAAAATTCACCCCTCCACTTT. This gives the protein CASSYSEGVENSPLHF. This chain connects TRBV6-5 to TRBJ1-6; D is perhaps TRBD1 (5 bases). This CDR3 has 16 residues. From germline, CDR1 is MNHEY and CDR2 SVGAGI. Trimming cost V 0 bases and J 7 bases, with 13 bases left between them.

This clone was seen a handful of times. The chain has TRBV30 and TRBJ1-2; D ambiguous. Germline loops: CDR1 GTSNPN, CDR2 SVGIG (reference sequence). The germline V and J ends were trimmed by 0 bases and 4 bases, with 9 bases remaining between them. The CDR3 is 13 residues long. The CDR3 region has the DNA TGTGCCTGGAGTGTACGTCTGGCCTATGGCTACACCTTC. It codes for CAWSVRLAYGYTF.

The chain combines TRBV15 with TRBJ1-4, with TRBD1 matching over 9 bases. V lost 3 bases to trimming and J lost 5 bases; unmatched junction nucleotides: 7. From germline, CDR1 is LNHNV and CDR2 YYDKDF (reference sequence). The CDR3 loop spans 16 amino acids. The CDR3 here is CATSRETGTGNEKLFF. CDR3 in DNA: TGTGCCACCAGCAGGGAGACCGGGACAGGGAATGAAAAACTGTTTTTT.

The chain has TRBV6-4 and TRBJ2-1, with D perhaps matching TRBD2 (5 bases). Trimming took off 3 bases at V and 6 bases at J, with 12 bases between the two ends. This CDR3 comprises 14 residues. Germline assignment: CDR1 MRHNA and CDR2 SNTAGT. CDR3 DNA sequence: TGTGCCAGCAGTGAGGGGAGTTTTTCCAATGAGCAGTTCTTC. Protein product: CASSEGSFSNEQFF.

Only a few counts were recorded for this clone. The chain uses TRBV11-2 and TRBJ2-7; perhaps TRBD2 as D (5 bases). The V and J ends lost 3 bases and 4 bases respectively, with 7 bases between them. In germline, CDR1 is SGHAT, CDR2 FQNNGV. CDR3 length equals 12 residues. The CDR3 here is CASSFEGYEQYF. The CDR3 DNA reads as TGTGCCAGCAGCTTCGAGGGATACGAGCAGTACTTC.

This sequence joins TRBV2 and TRBJ1-2; 8 positions match TRBD1. Germline V gene sequence: CDR1 SNHLY, CDR2 FYNNEI. The trim removed 1 base at V and 5 bases at J, leaving 21 bases unmatched. The CDR3 contains 20 residues. The CDR3 DNA sequence: TGTGCCAGCAGTGAAGTCACGATACCGGGACAGGAAGGATGGGCTTATGGCTACACCTTC. Its protein is CASSEVTIPGQEGWAYGYTF.

Of note for this clone: A junction end diverges from the germline sequence, so it may reflect a read error. The chain employs TRBV4-2 and TRBJ2-5; 10 positions match TRBD2. The CDR3 sequence is 13 residues long. Germline CDR1 and CDR2: LGHNA and YNFKEQ. The CDR3: CASSQDQRGGLDF. The CDR3, as DNA: TGTGCCAGCAGCCAAGACCAGCGGGGGGGCCTGGACTTC.

The genes are TRBV11-2 and TRBJ1-2; the match to TRBD1 covers 7 bases. The V gene end was trimmed by 0 bases and the J gene end by 6 bases; junction bases not matched to a gene: 7. The CDR3 consists of 15 residues. Germline assignment: CDR1 SGHAT and CDR2 FQNNGV. The CDR3 region is CASSLDHWDSHGYTF. CDR3 in DNA: TGTGCCAGCAGCTTAGATCACTGGGACAGTCATGGCTACACCTTC.

This chain joins TRBV27 and TRBJ1-5; D might be TRBD1 (5 bases). Per the germline V gene, CDR1 is MNHEY and CDR2 is SMNVEV (reference sequence). The CDR3 sequence is 15 residues long. V lost 3 bases and J 1 base, leaving 10 bases between the germline ends. The CDR3 protein is CASSLKRDSNQPQHF. In DNA, the CDR3 is TGTGCCAGCAGTTTGAAGAGGGACAGCAATCAGCCCCAGCATTTT.

V and J are TRBV6-1 and TRBJ1-5; the D gene is possibly TRBD1 (5 bases). The CDR3 length is 16 residues. CDR1 and CDR2 (germline): MNHNS, SASEGT. The V end was cut by 3 bases, the J end by 8 bases, with 20 bases between. CDR3 coding DNA: TGTGCCAGCAGTGATGGTGCGAGAGGGGCCAGGAAGCCCCAGCATTTT. Protein product: CASSDGARGARKPQHF.